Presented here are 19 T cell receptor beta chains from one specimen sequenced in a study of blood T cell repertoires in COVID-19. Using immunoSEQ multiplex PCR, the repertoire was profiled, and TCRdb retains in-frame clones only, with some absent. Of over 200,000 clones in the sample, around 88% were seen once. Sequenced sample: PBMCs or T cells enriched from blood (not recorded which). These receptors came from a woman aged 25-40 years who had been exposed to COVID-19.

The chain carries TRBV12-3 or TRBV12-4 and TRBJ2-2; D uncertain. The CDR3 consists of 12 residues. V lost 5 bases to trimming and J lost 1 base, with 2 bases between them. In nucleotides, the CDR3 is TGTGCCAGCAGTCTGAACACCGGGGAGCTGTTTTTT. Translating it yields CASSLNTGELFF.

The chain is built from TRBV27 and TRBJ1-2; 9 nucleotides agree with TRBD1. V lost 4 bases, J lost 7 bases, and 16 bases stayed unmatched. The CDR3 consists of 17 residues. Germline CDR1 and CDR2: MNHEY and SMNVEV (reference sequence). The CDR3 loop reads CASSSHKIKQGARGYTF. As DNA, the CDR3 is TGTGCCAGCAGTTCCCACAAAATCAAACAGGGGGCGCGTGGCTACACCTTC.

The CDR3 protein is CASSLQGLGTEAFF. In DNA, the CDR3 is TGCGCCAGCAGCTTACAGGGGCTGGGGACTGAAGCTTTCTTT. The chain carries TRBV5-1 and TRBJ1-1; 7 nucleotides agree with TRBD1. The CDR3 is 14 amino acids. The V gene end was trimmed by 2 bases and the J gene end by 5 bases; junction bases not matched to a gene: 6. Germline CDR1 and CDR2: SGHRS and YFSETQ.

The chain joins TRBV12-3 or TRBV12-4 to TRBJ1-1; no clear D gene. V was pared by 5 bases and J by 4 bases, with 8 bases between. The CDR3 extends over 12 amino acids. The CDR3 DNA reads TGTGCCAGCAGTGCCCAGGTCACTGAAGCTTTCTTT. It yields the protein CASSAQVTEAFF.

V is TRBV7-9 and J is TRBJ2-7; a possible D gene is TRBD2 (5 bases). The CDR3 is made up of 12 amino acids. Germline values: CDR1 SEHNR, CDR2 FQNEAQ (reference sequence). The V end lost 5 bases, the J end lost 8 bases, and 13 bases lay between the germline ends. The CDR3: CASSTAGGQQYF. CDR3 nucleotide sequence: TGTGCCAGCAGCACGGCAGGCGGGCAGCAGTACTTC.

Here the CDR3 DNA reads TGTGCCTGGAGTGCTGGCCGCTCTGGAAACACCATATATTTT. This encodes CAWSAGRSGNTIYF. This chain links TRBV30 with TRBJ1-3; the D is unclear. The CDR3 totals 14 residues. Trimming shortened V by 1 base and J by 0 bases, and 7 bases separated the two germline ends. Per the germline V gene, CDR1 is GTSNPN and CDR2 is SVGIG (reference sequence).

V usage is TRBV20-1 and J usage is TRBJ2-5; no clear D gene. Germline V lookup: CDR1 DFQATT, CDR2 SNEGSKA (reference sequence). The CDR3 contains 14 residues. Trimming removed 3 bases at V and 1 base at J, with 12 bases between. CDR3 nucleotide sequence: TGCAGTGCTAGTTCCGACACGTTCCAAGAGACCCAGTACTTC. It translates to CSASSDTFQETQYF.

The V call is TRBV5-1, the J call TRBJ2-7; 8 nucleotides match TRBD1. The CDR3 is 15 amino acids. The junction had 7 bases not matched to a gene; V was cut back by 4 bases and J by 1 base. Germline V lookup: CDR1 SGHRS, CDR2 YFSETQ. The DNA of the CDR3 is TGCGCCAGCAGCGTAGGGACAGGAATATCCTACGAGCAGTACTTC. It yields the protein CASSVGTGISYEQYF.

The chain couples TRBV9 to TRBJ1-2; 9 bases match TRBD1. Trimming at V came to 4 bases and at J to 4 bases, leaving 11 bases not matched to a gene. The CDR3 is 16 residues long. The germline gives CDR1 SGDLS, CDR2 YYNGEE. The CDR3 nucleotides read TGTGCCAGCAGCTCACATCTCGGGACAGGGTCCTATGGCTACACCTTC. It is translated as CASSSHLGTGSYGYTF.

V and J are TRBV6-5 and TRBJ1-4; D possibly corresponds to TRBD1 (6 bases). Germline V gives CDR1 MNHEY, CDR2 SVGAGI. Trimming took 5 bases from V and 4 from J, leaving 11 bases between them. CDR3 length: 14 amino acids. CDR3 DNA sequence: TGTGCCAGCAGTCGGACAGACAATAATGAAAAACTGTTTTTT. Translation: CASSRTDNNEKLFF.

This CDR3 is CASSPGGGDTQYF. The CDR3 coding sequence is TGTGCCAGCAGCCCGGGAGGTGGGGATACGCAGTATTTT. The J gene is TRBJ2-3, the V gene TRBV7-9; 7 positions agree with TRBD2. V lost 5 bases and J lost 6; bases outside the gene matches: 5. The CDR3 is 13 amino acids. In germline, CDR1 is SEHNR, CDR2 FQNEAQ (reference sequence).

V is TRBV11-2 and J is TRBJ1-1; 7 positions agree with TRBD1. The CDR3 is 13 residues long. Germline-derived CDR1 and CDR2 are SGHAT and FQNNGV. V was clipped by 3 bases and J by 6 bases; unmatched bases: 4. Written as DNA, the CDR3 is TGTGCCAGCAGCTTTTCTCAGGGGGCTGAAGCTTTCTTT. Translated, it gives CASSFSQGAEAFF.

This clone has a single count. In DNA, the CDR3 is TGTGCCAGCAGTTTATTGTTCCCTACAGGGGGGGAGGCTGAAGCTTTCTTT. Translation: CASSLLFPTGGEAEAFF. The rearrangement links TRBV28 to TRBJ1-1, with 8 bases matching TRBD1. Germline CDR1 and CDR2: MDHEN and SYDVKM. The length of the CDR3 is 17 residues. V shed 1 base, J shed 6 bases, and the junction held 13 bases outside the gene matches.

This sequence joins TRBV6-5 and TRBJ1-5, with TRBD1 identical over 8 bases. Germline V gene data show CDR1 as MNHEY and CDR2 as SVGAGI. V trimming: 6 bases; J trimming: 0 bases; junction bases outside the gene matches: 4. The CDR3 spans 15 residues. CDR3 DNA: TGTGCCAGCAGCGCGGACAGGGATAGCAATCAGCCCCAGCATTTT. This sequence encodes CASSADRDSNQPQHF.

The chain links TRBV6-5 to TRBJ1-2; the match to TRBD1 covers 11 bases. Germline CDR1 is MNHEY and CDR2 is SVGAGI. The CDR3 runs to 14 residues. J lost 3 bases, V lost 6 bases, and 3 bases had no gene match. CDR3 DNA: TGTGCCAGCAGGGGGACAGGGGGTGACTATGGCTACACCTTC. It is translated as CASRGTGGDYGYTF.

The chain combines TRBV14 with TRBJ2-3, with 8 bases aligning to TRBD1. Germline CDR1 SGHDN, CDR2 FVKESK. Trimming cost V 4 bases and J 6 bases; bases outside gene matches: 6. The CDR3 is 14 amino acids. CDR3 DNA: TGTGCCAGCAGCCCGCGACAGGGGAGGGATACGCAGTATTTT. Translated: CASSPRQGRDTQYF.

The CDR3 DNA reads as TGTGCCAGCAGCCAGGGACAGGGGAATCAGCCCCAGCATTTT. This gives the protein CASSQGQGNQPQHF. V usage is TRBV7-2 and J usage is TRBJ1-5; 10 bases agree with TRBD1. Germline-derived CDR1 and CDR2 are SGHTA and FQGNSA. V dropped 5 bases and J dropped 4; count of bases not matched to a gene: 2. The CDR3 runs 14 residues.

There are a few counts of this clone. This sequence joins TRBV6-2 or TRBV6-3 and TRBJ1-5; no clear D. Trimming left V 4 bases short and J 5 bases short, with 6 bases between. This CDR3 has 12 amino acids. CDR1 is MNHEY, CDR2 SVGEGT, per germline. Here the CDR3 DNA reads TGTGCCAGCAGTTCTCAGGATCAGCCCCAGCATTTT. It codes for CASSSQDQPQHF.

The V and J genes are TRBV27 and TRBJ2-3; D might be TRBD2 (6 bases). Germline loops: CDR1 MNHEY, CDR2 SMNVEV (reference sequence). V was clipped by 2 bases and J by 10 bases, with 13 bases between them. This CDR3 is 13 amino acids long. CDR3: CASSLRRESAQYF. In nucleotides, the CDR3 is TGTGCCAGCAGTTTACGCCGGGAGAGCGCGCAGTATTTT.